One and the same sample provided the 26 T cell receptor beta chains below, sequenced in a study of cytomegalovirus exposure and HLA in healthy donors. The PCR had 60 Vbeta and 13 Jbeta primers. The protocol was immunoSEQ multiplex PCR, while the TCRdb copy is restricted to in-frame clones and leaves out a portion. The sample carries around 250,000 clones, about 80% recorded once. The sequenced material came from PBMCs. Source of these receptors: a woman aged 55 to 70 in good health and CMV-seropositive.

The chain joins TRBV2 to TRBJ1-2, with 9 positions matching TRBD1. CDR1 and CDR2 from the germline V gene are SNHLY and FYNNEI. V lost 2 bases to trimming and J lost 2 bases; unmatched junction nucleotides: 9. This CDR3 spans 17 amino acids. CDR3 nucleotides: TGTGCCAGCAGTGAATCCATCGGACAGGGGAGGAACTATGGCTACACCTTC. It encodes CASSESIGQGRNYGYTF.

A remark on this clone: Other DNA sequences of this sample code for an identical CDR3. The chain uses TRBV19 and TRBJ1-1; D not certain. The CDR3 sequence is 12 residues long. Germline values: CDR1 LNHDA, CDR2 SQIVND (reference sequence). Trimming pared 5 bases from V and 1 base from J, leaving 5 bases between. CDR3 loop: CASSPGNTEAFF. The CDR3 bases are TGTGCCAGTAGTCCGGGGAACACTGAAGCTTTCTTT.

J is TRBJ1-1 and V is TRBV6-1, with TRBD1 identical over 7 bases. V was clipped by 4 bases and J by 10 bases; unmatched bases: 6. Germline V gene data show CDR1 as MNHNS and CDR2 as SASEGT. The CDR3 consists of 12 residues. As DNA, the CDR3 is TGTGCCAGCAGTGTACGGGACAGAGGAGCTTTCTTT. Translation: CASSVRDRGAFF.

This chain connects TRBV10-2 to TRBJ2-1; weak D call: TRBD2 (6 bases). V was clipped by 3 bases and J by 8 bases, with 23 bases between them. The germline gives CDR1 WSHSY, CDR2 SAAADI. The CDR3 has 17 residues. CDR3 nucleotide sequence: TGCGCCAGCAGTGATTTAACCATTCCGGGGGATGTCGATGAGCAGTTCTTC. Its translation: CASSDLTIPGDVDEQFF.

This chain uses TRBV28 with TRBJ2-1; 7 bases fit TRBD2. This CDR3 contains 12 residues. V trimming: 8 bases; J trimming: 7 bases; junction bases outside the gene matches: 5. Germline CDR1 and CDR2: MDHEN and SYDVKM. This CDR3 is CASWDYLNEQFF. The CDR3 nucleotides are TGTGCCAGCTGGGACTACCTTAATGAGCAGTTCTTC.

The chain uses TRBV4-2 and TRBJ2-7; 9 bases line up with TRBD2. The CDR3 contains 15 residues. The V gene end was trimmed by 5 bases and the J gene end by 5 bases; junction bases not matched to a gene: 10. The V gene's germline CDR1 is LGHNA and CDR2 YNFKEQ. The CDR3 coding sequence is TGTGCCAGCAGCAAATTAGCGGGAGTTCACCACGAGCAGTACTTC. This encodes CASSKLAGVHHEQYF.

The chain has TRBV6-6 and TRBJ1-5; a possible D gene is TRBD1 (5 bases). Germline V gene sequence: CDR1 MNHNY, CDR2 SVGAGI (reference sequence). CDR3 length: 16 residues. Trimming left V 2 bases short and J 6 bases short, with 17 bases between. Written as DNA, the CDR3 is TGTGCCAGCAGTTACGTTTTTGGGCAGGGCGGTCAGCCCCAGCATTTT. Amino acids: CASSYVFGQGGQPQHF.

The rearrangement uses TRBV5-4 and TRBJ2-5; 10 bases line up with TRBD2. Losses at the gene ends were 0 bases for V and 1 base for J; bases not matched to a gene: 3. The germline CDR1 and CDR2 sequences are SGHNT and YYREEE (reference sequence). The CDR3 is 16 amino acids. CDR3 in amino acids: CASSLASSGGQETQYF. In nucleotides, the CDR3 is TGTGCCAGCAGCTTGGCGTCTAGCGGGGGCCAAGAGACCCAGTACTTC.

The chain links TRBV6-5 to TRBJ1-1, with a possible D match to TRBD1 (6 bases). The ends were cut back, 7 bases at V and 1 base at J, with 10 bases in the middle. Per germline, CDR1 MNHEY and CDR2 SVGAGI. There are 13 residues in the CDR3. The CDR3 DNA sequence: TGTGCCAGCATTCACAGGGAGAACACTGAAGCTTTCTTT. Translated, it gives CASIHRENTEAFF.

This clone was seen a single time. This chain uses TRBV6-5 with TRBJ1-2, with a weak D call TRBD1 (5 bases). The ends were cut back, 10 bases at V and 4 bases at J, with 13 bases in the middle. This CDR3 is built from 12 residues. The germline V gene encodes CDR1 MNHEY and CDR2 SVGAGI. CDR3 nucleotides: TGTGCCACCAGGACGGACACCTATGGCTACACCTTC. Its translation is CATRTDTYGYTF.

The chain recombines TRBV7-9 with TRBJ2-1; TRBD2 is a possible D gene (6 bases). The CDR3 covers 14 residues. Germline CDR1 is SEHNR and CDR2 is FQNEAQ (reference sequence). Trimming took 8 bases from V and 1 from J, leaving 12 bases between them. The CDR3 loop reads CASQTSLSYNEQFF. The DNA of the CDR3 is TGTGCCAGCCAGACTAGTTTATCCTACAATGAGCAGTTCTTC.

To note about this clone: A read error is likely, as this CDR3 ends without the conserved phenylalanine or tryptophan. CDR3 region: CASSPGQGGSYEQYL. The CDR3, as DNA: TGTGCCAGCTCACCGGGACAGGGGGGTTCCTACGAGCAGTACCTC. V and J are TRBV18 and TRBJ2-7, with TRBD1 identical over 11 bases. Trimming took 3 bases from V and 1 from J; bases not matched to a gene: 2. Per germline, CDR1 KGHSH and CDR2 LQKENI. CDR3 size: 15 residues.

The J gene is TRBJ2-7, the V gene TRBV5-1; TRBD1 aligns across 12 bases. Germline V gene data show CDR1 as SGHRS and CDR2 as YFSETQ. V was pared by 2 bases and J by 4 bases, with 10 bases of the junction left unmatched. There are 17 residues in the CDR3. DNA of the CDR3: TGCGCCAGCAGCTTCGGGACAGGGGGCCAACAAGCGTACGAGCAGTACTTC. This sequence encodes CASSFGTGGQQAYEQYF.

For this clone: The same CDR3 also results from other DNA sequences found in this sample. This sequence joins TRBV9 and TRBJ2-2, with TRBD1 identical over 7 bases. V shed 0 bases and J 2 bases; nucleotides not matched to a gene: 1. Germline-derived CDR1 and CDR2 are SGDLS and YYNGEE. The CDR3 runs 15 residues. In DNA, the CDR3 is TGTGCCAGCAGCGTAGGGACAGGCAACACCGGGGAGCTGTTTTTT. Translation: CASSVGTGNTGELFF.

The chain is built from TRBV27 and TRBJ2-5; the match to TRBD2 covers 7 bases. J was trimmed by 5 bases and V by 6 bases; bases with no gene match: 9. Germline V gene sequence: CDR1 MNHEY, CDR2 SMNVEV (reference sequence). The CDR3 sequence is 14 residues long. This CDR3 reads CASSPRGGRETQYF. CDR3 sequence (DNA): TGTGCCAGCAGCCCCCGGGGAGGGCGGGAGACCCAGTACTTC.

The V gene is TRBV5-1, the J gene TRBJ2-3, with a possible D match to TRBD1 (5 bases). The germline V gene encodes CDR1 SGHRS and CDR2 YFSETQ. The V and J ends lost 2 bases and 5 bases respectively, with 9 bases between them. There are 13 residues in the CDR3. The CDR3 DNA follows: TGCGCCAGCAGCTTAGGGGCTGGAGATACGCAGTATTTT. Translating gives CASSLGAGDTQYF. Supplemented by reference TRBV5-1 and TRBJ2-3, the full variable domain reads KAGVTQTPRYLIKTRGQQVTLSCSPISGHRSVSWYQQTPGQGLQFLFEYFSETQRNKGNFPGRFSGRQFSNSRSEMNVSTLELGDSALYLCASSLGAGDTQYFGPGTRLTVL.

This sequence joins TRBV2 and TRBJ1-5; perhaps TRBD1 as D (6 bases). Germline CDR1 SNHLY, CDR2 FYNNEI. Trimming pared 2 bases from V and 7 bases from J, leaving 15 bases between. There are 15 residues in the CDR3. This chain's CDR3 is CASSERTQGGQPQHF. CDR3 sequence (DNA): TGTGCCAGCAGTGAAAGGACACAGGGCGGGCAGCCCCAGCATTTT.

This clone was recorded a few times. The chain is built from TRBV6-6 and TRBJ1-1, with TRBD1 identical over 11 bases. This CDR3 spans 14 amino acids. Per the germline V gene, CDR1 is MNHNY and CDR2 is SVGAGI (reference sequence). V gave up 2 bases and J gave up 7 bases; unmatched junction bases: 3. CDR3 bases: TGTGCCAGCAGTTACGGACAGGGGGCCGGTGAAGCTTTCTTT. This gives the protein CASSYGQGAGEAFF.

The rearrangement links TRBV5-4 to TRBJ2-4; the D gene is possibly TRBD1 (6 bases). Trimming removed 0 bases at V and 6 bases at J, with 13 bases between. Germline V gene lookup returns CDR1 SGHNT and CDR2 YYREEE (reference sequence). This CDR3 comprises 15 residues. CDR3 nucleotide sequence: TGTGCCAGCAGCTTGGAGGGGGTGAAGGGAAACATTCAGTACTTC. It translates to CASSLEGVKGNIQYF.

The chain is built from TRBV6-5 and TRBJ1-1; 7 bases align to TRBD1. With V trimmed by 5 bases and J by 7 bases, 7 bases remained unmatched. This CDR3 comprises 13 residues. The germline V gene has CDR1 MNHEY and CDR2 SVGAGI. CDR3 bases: TGTGCCAGCAGTGACGCCTGGGACAGTGAAGCTTTCTTT. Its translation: CASSDAWDSEAFF.

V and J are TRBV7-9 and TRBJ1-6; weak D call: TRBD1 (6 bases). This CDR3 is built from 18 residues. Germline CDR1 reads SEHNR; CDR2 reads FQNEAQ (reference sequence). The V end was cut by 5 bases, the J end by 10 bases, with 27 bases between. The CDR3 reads CASSLKLRGAHKESPLHF. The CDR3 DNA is TGTGCCAGCAGCCTAAAATTGCGGGGGGCTCATAAGGAATCACCCCTCCACTTT.

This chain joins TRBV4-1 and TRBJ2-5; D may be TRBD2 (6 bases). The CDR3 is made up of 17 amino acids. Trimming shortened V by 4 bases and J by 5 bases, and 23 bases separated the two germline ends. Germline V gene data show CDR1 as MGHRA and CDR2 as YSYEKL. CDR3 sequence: CASSPPSGETEEETQYF. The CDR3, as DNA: TGCGCCAGCAGCCCTCCTTCGGGGGAGACGGAGGAGGAGACCCAGTACTTC.

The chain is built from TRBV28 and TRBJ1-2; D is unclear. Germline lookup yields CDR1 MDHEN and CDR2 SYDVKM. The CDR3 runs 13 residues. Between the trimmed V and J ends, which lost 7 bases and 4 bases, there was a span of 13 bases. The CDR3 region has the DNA TGTGCCAGCATTTCGGGAGGAACCTATGGCTACACCTTC. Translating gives CASISGGTYGYTF.

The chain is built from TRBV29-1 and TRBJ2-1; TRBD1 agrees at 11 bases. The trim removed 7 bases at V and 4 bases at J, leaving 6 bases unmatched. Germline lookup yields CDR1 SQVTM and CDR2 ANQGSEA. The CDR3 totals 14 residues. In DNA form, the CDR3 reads TGCAGCGCTTGGACAGGGGGCGGTTACAATGAGCAGTTCTTC. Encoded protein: CSAWTGGGYNEQFF.

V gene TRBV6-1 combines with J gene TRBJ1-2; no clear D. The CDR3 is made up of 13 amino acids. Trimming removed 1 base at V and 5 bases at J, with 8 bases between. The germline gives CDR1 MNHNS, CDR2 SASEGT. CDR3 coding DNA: TGTGCCAGCAGTGAAGTGACATCTTATGGCTACACCTTC. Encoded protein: CASSEVTSYGYTF.

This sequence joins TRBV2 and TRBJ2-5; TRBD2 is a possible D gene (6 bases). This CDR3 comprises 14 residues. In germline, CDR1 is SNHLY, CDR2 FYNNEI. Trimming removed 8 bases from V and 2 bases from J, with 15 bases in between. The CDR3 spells CASGGTSQQETQYF. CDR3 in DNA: TGTGCCAGCGGGGGGACGTCGCAACAAGAGACCCAGTACTTC.